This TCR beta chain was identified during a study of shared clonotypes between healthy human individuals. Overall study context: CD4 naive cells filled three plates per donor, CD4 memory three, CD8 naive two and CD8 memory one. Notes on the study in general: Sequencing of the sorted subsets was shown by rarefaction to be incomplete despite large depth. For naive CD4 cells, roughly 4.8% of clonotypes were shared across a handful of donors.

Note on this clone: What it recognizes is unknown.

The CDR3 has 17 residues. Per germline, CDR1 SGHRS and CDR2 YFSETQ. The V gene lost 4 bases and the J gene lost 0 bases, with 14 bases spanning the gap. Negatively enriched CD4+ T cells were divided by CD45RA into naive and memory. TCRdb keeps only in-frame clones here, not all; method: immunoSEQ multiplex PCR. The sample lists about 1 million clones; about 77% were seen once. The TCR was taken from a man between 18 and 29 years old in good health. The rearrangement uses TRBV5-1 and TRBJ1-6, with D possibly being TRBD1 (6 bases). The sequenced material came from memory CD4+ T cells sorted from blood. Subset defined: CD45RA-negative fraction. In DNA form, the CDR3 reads TGCGCCAGCAGCACCGATCAGGGGAGCTCCTATAATTCACCCCTCCACTTT. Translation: CASSTDQGSSYNSPLHF.